These 7 T cell receptor beta chains share one sample of origin, sequenced in a study of cytomegalovirus exposure and HLA in healthy donors (dated by TCRdb to between 2016 and 2019). Receptor libraries were prepared by the immunoSEQ multiplex PCR assay. Imported from immuneACCESS, the table was reduced by TCRdb to in-frame sequences with V and J called. These copies leave out some clones; in studies compared against another copy, an unresolved V gene accounts for under half, and the cause of the remainder is not known. The sample data list around 350,000 clones, and roughly 85% of these were observed just once. The ten largest clones add up to around 0.8% of the sample. Sequenced material: PBMCs. The receptors originated from a woman between 18 and 29 years old in good health and CMV-seronegative.

The CDR3 loop reads CASSPRLTGGPYEQYF. DNA for the CDR3: TGTGCCAGCTCACCACGGTTAACGGGGGGGCCCTACGAGCAGTACTTC. The chain combines TRBV18 with TRBJ2-7, with 8 bases lining up with TRBD2. This CDR3 has 16 residues. J gave up 2 bases and V 1 base, and 7 bases lay outside the gene matches. The germline CDR1 and CDR2 sequences are KGHSH and LQKENI.

The chain is built from TRBV28 and TRBJ1-1; D unclear. This CDR3 comprises 12 residues. V lost 8 bases and J lost 1, with 8 bases in between. Germline-derived CDR1 and CDR2 are MDHEN and SYDVKM. Here the CDR3 reads CASDPGNTEAFF. Here the CDR3 DNA reads TGTGCCAGCGATCCAGGGAACACTGAAGCTTTCTTT.

The chain uses TRBV6-1 and TRBJ1-1, with D perhaps matching TRBD1 (5 bases). The length of the CDR3 is 16 residues. The germline gives CDR1 MNHNS, CDR2 SASEGT. Deletions cut 1 base from V and 2 bases from J, with 14 bases between. CDR3 in amino acids: CASSEVIGRGNTEAFF. Here the CDR3 DNA reads TGTGCCAGCAGTGAAGTAATAGGGAGGGGAAACACTGAAGCTTTCTTT.

The chain combines TRBV6-5 with TRBJ2-3; a possible D gene is TRBD2 (6 bases). CDR1 and CDR2 from the germline V gene are MNHEY and SVGAGI. This CDR3 comprises 13 residues. Trimming left V 7 bases short and J 1 base short, with 9 bases between. The CDR3 is CASIRLGTDTQYF. In DNA, the CDR3 is TGTGCCAGCATCAGACTAGGCACAGATACGCAGTATTTT.

The chain joins TRBV6-1 to TRBJ1-6, with TRBD1 matching 10 bases. The CDR3 is 15 residues long. Germline V CDR1 and CDR2: MNHNS, SASEGT. The ends lost 5 bases at V and 9 bases at J; junction bases unmatched: 7. The CDR3 DNA reads as TGTGCCAGCAGTCCCGGACAGGGGGAGGGTTCACCCCTCCACTTT. It codes for CASSPGQGEGSPLHF.

In its sample, this clone was seen a few times. V and J are TRBV2 and TRBJ2-1, with D possibly TRBD2 on 6 matching bases. Trimming removed 8 bases at V and 0 bases at J, with 14 bases between. This CDR3 is 15 amino acids long. CDR1 and CDR2 from the germline V gene are SNHLY and FYNNEI. CDR3 protein: CASGGAAISYNEQFF. As DNA, the CDR3 is TGTGCCAGCGGAGGGGCAGCCATCTCCTACAATGAGCAGTTCTTC.

The chain employs TRBV5-1 and TRBJ2-7; TRBD1 matches 8 bases. The ends lost 4 bases at V and 4 bases at J; junction bases unmatched: 7. Germline CDR1 is SGHRS and CDR2 is YFSETQ. This CDR3 has 14 residues. The CDR3 protein is CASSPGTGWYEQYF. DNA for the CDR3: TGCGCCAGCAGCCCTGGGACAGGCTGGTACGAGCAGTACTTC. Based on the CDR3 plus reference TRBV5-1 and TRBJ2-7, the full variable domain is KAGVTQTPRYLIKTRGQQVTLSCSPISGHRSVSWYQQTPGQGLQFLFEYFSETQRNKGNFPGRFSGRQFSNSRSEMNVSTLELGDSALYLCASSPGTGWYEQYFGPGTRLTVT.